One sample yielded the 3 T cell receptor beta chains listed below, sequenced in a study of vaccination and CD4 T cells after COVID-19. Their antigen targets remain unknown. Sequenced with the Oncomine TCR Beta short-read assay was DNA taken from cultured CD4+ T cells. TCRdb analysed the PCR reads with MiXCR anew, one entry per CDR3 protein. Altogether roughly 19,000 distinct CDR3 sequences are present, approximately 48% being singletons, with the ten largest covering roughly 6.2%. Specified treatment: roughly ten-day PBMC culture with coronavirus spike peptide pools or control peptides (ViraFEST assay). The sequenced sample consisted of CD4+ T cells from blood, cultured in vitro. The receptors were gathered from a human donor who had recovered from COVID-19.

The chain links TRBV7-2 to TRBJ2-1; TRBD2 matches 9 bases. The CDR3 extends over 19 amino acids. CDR1 and CDR2 from the germline V gene are SGHTA and FQGNSA. V shed 10 bases, J shed 3 bases, and the junction held 22 bases outside the gene matches. The CDR3 DNA sequence: TGTGCCAACTTCACCCGGGACCAAGAGGCTAGCGGGAACTACAATGAGCAGTTCTTC. It encodes CANFTRDQEASGNYNEQFF. Full variable domain (remainder filled in from reference TRBV7-2 and TRBJ2-1): GAGVSQSPSNKVTEKGKDVELRCDPISGHTALYWYRQSLGQGLEFLIYFQGNSAPDKSGLPSDRFSAERTGGSVSTLTIQRTQQEDSAVYLCANFTRDQEASGNYNEQFFGPGTRLTVL.

The chain carries TRBV20-1 and TRBJ1-5, with TRBD1 matching 8 bases. With 5 bases clipped from V and 5 bases from J, the junction kept 8 bases outside the gene matches. Per the germline V gene, CDR1 is DFQATT and CDR2 is SNEGSKA (reference sequence). This CDR3 has 14 amino acids. The chain's CDR3 is CSAVPGGEDQPQHF. Here the CDR3 DNA reads TGCAGTGCTGTGCCAGGGGGCGAGGATCAGCCCCAGCATTTT.

The chain links TRBV20-1 to TRBJ2-1; TRBD2 agrees at 14 bases. Germline CDR1 and CDR2: DFQATT and SNEGSKA (reference sequence). The CDR3 is made up of 15 amino acids. The junction had 9 bases not matched to a gene; V was cut back by 5 bases and J by 9 bases. The CDR3 bases are TGCAGTGCTCGCGGACTAGCGGGAGGTGGGGTTGAGCAGTTCTTC. Protein product: CSARGLAGGGVEQFF.